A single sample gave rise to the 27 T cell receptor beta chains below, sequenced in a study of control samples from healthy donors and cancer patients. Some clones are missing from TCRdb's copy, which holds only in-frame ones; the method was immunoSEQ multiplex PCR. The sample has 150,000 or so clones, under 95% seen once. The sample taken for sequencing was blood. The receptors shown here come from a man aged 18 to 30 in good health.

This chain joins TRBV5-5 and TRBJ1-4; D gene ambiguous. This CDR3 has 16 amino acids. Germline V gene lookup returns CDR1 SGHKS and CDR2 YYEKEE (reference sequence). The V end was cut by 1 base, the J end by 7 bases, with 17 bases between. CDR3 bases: TGTGCCAGCAGCTTGTCGTCGGAGGGCGTGGGTGAAAAACTGTTTTTT. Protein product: CASSLSSEGVGEKLFF.

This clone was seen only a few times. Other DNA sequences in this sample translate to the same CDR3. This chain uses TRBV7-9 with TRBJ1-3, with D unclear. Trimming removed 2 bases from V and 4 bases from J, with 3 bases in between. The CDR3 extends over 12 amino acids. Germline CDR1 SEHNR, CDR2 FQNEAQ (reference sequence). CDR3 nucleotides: TGTGCCAGCAGCTTATCCGGAAACACCATATATTTT. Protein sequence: CASSLSGNTIYF.

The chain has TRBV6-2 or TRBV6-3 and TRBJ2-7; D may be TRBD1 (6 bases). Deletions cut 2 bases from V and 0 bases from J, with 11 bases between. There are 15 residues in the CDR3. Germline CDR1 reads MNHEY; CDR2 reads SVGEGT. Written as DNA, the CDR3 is TGTGCCAGCAGTTACACGCAGGGGCGCTCCTACGAGCAGTACTTC. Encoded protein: CASSYTQGRSYEQYF.

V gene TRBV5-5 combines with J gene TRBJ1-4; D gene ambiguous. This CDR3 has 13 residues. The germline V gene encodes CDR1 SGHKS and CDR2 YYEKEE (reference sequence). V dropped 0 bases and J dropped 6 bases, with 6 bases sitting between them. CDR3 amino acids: CASSLVGDEKLFF. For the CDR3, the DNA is TGTGCCAGCAGCTTGGTGGGAGATGAAAAACTGTTTTTT.

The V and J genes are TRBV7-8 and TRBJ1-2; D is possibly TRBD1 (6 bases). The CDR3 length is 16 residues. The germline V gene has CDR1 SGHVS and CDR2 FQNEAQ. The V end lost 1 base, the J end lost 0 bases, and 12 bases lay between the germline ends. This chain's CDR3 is CASSLGLGGSNYGYTF. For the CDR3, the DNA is TGTGCCAGCAGCTTAGGGCTCGGGGGCTCTAACTATGGCTACACCTTC.

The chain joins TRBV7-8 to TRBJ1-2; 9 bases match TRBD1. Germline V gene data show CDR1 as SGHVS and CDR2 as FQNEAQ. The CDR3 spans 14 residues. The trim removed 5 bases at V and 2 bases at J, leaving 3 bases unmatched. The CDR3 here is CASSADRGNYGYTF. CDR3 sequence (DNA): TGTGCCAGCAGCGCCGACAGGGGGAACTATGGCTACACCTTC.

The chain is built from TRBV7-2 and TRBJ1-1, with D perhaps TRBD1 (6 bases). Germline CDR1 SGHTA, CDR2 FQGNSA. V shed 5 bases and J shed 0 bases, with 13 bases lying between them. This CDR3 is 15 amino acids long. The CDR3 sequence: CASSPATGMNTEAFF. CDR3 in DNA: TGTGCCAGCAGCCCCGCCACAGGGATGAACACTGAAGCTTTCTTT.

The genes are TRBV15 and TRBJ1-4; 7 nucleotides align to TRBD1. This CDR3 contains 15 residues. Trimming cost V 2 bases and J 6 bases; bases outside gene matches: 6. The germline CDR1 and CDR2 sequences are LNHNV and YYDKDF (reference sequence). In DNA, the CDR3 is TGTGCCACCAGCAGACAACAGGGGCTTGATGAAAAACTGTTTTTT. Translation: CATSRQQGLDEKLFF. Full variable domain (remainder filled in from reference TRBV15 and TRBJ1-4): DAMVIQNPRYQVTQFGKPVTLSCSQTLNHNVMYWYQQKSSQAPKLLFHYYDKDFNNEADTPDNFQSRRPNTSFCFLDIRSPGLGDTAMYLCATSRQQGLDEKLFFGSGTQLSVL.

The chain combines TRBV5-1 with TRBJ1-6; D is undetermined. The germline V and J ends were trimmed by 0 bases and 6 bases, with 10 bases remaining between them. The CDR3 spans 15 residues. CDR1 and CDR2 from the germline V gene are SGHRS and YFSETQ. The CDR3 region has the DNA TGCGCCAGCAGCTTGGATCCAGGAGGTAATTCACCCCTCCACTTT. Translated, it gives CASSLDPGGNSPLHF.

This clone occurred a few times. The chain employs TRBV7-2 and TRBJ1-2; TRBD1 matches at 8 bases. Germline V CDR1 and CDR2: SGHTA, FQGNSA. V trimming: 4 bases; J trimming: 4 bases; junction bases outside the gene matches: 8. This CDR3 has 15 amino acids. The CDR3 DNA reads TGTGCCAGCAGCTCAGACACAGGGGGTGGCTATGGCTACACCTTC. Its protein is CASSSDTGGGYGYTF.

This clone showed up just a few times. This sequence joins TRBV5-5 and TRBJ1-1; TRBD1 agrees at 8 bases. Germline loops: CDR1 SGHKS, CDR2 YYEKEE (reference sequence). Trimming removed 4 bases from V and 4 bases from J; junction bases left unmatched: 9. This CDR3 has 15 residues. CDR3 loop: CASSIPTGVGTEAFF. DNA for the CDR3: TGTGCCAGCAGCATACCGACAGGGGTGGGCACTGAAGCTTTCTTT.

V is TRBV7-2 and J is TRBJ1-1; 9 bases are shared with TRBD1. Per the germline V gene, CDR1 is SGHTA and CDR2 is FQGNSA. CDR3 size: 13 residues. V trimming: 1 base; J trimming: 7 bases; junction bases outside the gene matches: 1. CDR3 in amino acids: CASSLDRGREAFF. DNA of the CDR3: TGTGCCAGCAGCTTAGACAGGGGGCGTGAAGCTTTCTTT.

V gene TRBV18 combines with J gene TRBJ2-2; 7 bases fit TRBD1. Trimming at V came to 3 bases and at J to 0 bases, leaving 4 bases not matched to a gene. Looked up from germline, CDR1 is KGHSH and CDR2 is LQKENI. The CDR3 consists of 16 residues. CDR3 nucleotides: TGTGCCAGCTCACCGACAGGGAACGCGAACACCGGGGAGCTGTTTTTT. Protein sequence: CASSPTGNANTGELFF. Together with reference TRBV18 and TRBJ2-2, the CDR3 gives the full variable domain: NAGVMQNPRHLVRRRGQEARLRCSPMKGHSHVYWYRQLPEEGLKFMVYLQKENIIDESGMPKERFSAEFPKEGPSILRIQQVVRGDSAAYFCASSPTGNANTGELFFGEGSRLTVL.

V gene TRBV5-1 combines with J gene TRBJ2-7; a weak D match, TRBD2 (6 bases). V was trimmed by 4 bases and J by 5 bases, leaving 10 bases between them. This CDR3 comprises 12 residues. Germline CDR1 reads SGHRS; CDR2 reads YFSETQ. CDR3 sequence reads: CASSPGLNEQYF. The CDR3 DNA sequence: TGCGCCAGCAGCCCGGGACTGAACGAGCAGTACTTC.

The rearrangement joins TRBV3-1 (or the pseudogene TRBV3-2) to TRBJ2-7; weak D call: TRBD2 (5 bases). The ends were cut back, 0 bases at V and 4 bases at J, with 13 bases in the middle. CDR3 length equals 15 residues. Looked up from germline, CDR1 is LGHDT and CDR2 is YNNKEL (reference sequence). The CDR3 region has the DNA TGTGCCAGCAGCCAAGAAACTTCACCGGGGTACGAGCAGTACTTC. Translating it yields CASSQETSPGYEQYF.

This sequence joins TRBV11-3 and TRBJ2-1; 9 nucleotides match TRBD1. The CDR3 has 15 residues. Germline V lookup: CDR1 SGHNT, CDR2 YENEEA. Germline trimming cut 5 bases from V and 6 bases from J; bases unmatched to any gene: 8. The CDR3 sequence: CASSPDPTGGNEQFF. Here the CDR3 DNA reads TGTGCCAGCAGCCCGGACCCGACAGGGGGCAATGAGCAGTTCTTC.

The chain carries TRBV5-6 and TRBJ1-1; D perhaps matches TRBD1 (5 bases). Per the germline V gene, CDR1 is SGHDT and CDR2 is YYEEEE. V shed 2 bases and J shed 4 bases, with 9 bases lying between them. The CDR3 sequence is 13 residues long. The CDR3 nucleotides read TGTGCCAGCAGCTTCCAGGGCGGCACTGAAGCTTTCTTT. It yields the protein CASSFQGGTEAFF.

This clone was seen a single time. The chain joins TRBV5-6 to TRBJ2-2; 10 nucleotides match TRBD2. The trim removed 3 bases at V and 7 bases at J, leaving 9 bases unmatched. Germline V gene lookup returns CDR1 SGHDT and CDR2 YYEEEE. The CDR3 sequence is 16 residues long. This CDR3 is CASSSSSGGRGGELFF. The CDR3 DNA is TGTGCCAGCAGCTCCTCTAGCGGGGGAAGAGGCGGGGAGCTGTTTTTT.

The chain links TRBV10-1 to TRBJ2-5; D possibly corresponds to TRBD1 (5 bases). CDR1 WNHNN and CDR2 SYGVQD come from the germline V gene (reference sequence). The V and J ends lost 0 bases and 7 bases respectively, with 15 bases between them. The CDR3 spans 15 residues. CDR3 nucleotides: TGCGCCAGCAGTGAGTCCAAGGACACGAAGGGGACCCAGTACTTC. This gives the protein CASSESKDTKGTQYF.

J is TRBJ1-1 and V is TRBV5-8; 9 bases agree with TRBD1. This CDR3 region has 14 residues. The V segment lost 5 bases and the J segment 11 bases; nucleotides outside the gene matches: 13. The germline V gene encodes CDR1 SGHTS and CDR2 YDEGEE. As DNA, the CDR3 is TGTGCCAGCAGTCAGGACAGGGGCACCTTGGGGGCTTTCTTT. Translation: CASSQDRGTLGAFF.

CDR3 amino acids: CAWSVLQGKTGGYTF. The CDR3 nucleotides are TGTGCCTGGAGTGTACTCCAGGGTAAAACCGGTGGCTACACCTTC. The gene calls are TRBV30 and TRBJ1-2, with a possible D match to TRBD1 (5 bases). The CDR3 runs to 15 residues. Germline assignment: CDR1 GTSNPN and CDR2 SVGIG (reference sequence). The ends were cut back, 0 bases at V and 7 bases at J, with 18 bases in the middle.

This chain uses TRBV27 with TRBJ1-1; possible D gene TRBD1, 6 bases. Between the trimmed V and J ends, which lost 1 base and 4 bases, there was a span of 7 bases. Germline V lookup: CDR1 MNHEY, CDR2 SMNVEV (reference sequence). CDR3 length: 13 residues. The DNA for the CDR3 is TGTGCCAGCAGTTTATGGGGGGCCACTGAAGCTTTCTTT. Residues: CASSLWGATEAFF.

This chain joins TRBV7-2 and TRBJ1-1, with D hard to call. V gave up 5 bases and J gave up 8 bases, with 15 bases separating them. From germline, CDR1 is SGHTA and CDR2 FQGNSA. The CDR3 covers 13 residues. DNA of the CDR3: TGTGCCAGCAGCGAATACCACGTTCGGGAAGCTTTCTTT. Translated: CASSEYHVREAFF.

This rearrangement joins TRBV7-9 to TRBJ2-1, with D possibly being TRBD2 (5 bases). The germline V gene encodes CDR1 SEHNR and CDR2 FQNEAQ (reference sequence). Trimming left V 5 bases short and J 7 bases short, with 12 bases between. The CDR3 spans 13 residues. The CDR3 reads CASSREWENEQFF. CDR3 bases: TGTGCCAGCAGCCGAGAGTGGGAGAATGAGCAGTTCTTC.

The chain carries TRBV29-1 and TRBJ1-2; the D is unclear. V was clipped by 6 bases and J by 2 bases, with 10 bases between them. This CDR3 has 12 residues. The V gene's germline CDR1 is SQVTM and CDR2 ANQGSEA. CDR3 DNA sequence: TGCAGCGTGGCGGCAGACAACTATGGCTACACCTTC. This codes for CSVAADNYGYTF.

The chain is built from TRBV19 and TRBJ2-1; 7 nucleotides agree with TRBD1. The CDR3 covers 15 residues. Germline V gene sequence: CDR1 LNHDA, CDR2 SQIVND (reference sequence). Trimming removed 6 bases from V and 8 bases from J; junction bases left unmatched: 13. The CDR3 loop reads CASSSRLAQGYEQFF. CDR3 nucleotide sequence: TGTGCCAGTAGCTCCCGGCTGGCACAGGGGTATGAGCAGTTCTTC. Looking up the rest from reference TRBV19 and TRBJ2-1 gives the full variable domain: DGGITQSPKYLFRKEGQNVTLSCEQNLNHDAMYWYRQDPGQGLRLIYYSQIVNDFQKGDIAEGYSVSREKKESFPLTVTSAQKNPTAFYLCASSSRLAQGYEQFFGPGTRLTVL.

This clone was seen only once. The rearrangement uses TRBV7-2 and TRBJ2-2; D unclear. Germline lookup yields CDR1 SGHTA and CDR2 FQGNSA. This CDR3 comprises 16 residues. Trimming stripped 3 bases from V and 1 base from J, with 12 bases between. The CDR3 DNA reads TGTGCCAGCAGCTTCGGAGCCGCTCTGAACACCGGGGAGCTGTTTTTT. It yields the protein CASSFGAALNTGELFF. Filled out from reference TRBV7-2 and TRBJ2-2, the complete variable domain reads GAGVSQSPSNKVTEKGKDVELRCDPISGHTALYWYRQSLGQGLEFLIYFQGNSAPDKSGLPSDRFSAERTGGSVSTLTIQRTQQEDSAVYLCASSFGAALNTGELFFGEGSRLTVL.